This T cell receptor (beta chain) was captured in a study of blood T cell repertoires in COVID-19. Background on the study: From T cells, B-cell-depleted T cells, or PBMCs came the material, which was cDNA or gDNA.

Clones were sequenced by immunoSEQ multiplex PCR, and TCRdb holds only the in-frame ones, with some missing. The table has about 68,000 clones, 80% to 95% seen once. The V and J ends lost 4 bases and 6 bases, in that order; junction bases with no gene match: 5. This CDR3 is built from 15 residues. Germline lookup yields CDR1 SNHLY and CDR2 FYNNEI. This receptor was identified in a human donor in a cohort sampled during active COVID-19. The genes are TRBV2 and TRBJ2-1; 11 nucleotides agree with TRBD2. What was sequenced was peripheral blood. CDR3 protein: CASSAGLAEGNEQFF. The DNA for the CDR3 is TGTGCCAGCAGTGCGGGACTAGCGGAGGGCAATGAGCAGTTCTTC.